This T cell receptor beta chain was captured in a study of blood T cell repertoires in COVID-19. Some clones are missing from TCRdb's copy, which holds only in-frame ones; the method was immunoSEQ multiplex PCR. The profile shows 70,000 to 100,000 clones, more than 75% of them singletons. This clone was counted a single time. CDR1 is SNHLY, CDR2 FYNNEI, per germline. The CDR3 is 15 amino acids. V was cut by 7 bases and J by 4 bases, with 19 bases left in between. Sequences were obtained from peripheral blood. The source is an elderly woman with active COVID-19. The gene calls are TRBV2 and TRBJ1-1; D is perhaps TRBD1 (5 bases). DNA for the CDR3: TGTGCCAGCACCGCGGTCAGGGTGGTGGGCACTGAAGCTTTCTTT. Its translation is CASTAVRVVGTEAFF.